This is a list of T cell receptor beta chains from one sample in a study of shared clonotypes between healthy human individuals. This table comes from immunoSEQ multiplex PCR, and its TCRdb copy is limited to in-frame clones, with some not included. The sample has nearly 1,000,000 clones; about three quarters are singletons. Sequencing input: memory CD4+ T cells sorted from blood. The source is a man aged 18 to 30 in good health. Each CDR3 is given with its conserved first and last residue.

>12|TRBV6-1
CASSGQRNIQYF
>14|TRBV2
CASSPGTIANEQFF
>14|TRBV19
CASSIQGGTDTQYF
>16|TRBV28
CASSLISGRGLGGYTF
>13|TRBV11-3
CASSPGTYNEQFF
>14|TRBV19
CASSPNTMNTEAFF
>15|TRBV19
CASRDPGQGAGEQYF
>12|TRBV7-2
CASSFRPYGYTF
>15|TRBV28
CASSYTGTDSYEQYF
>13|TRBV2
CASSPGGGPSAFF
>13|TRBV7-2
CASSLVQEGRKFF
>14|TRBV5-1
CASSTGGPPETQYF
>18|TRBV7-2
CASSLGSGLAGVDNEQFF
>15|TRBV18
CASSEGLAGRPATNF
>13|TRBV6-6
CASSYSTAGELFF
>15|TRBV29-1
CSVEDIPLWGVEQFF
>13|TRBV7-9
CASSTGLGETQYF
>17|TRBV18
CASSPGTGTSGANVLTF
>13|TRBV6-1
CASRGYSNQPQHF
>13|TRBV30
CAWSVGGDGELFF
>13|TRBV6-5
CASSYGVSGPQHF
>16|TRBV9
CASSVAGAVNTGELFF
>15|TRBV19
CASSIRLVSTGELFF
>13|TRBV30
CAWSPQGNSPLHF
>14|TRBV9
CASSPRPGNYGYTF
>14|TRBV30
CAWSEGGGTDTQYF
>14|TRBV5-1
CASRPGQGQDTQYF
>12|TRBV6-1
CASSHPRYEQYF
>14|TRBV7-9
CASSLAQINEKLFF
>13|TRBV18
CASSLTRDYGYTF
>15|TRBV6-5
CASSLDTARGNTIYF
>15|TRBV10-2
CASRETGTEGEKLFF
>13|TRBV30
CAWMSQSNTEAFF
>14|TRBV19
CASSSQGEFGELFF
>14|TRBV11-2
CASSLGLHTGELFF
>14|TRBV30
CAWIPGLSNQPQHF
>16|TRBV2
CASSERGDLAKNIQYF
>15|TRBV11-1
CASSPGDSSNTEAFF
>15|TRBV19
CASSSIGTDYRGYTF
>13|TRBV30
CAWRLTSSYEQYF
>12|TRBV19
CVTGGFNYGYTF
>15|TRBV9
CASSVMGSQGHEQYF
>15|TRBV18
CASSQETGSDSPLHF
>15|TRBV6-6
CASSSTGGVNEKLFF
>15|TRBV28
CASSLSRQYNSPLHF
>14|TRBV6-5
CASRHQQGRGELFF
>14|TRBV5-6
CASSVGSTNEKLFF
>18|TRBV19
CASSMWGDRGLSNQPQHF
>14|TRBV10-3
CASKGTTSTDTQYF
>16|TRBV7-6
CASSSGGGPLKDTQYF
>12|TRBV9
CASSESGFGYTF
>14|TRBV2
CASSDRDPLYGYTF
>14|TRBV29-1
CSVGTTPSPDTQYF
>15|TRBV5-1
CASSLAVGGPDEAFF